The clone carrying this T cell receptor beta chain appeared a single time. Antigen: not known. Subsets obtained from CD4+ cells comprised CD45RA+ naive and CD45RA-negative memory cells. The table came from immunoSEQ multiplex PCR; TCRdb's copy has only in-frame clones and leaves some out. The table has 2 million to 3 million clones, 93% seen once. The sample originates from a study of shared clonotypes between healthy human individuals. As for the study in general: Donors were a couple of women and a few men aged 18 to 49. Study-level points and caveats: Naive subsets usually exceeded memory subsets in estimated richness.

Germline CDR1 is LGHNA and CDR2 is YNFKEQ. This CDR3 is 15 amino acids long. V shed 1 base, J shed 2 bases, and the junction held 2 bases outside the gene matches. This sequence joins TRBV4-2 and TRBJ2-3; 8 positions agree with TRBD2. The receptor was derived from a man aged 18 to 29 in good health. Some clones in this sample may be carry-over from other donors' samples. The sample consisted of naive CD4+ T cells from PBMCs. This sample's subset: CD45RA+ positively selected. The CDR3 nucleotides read TGTGCCAGCAGCCAAGTAGCGGGACACACAGATACGCAGTATTTT. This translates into CASSQVAGHTDTQYF.